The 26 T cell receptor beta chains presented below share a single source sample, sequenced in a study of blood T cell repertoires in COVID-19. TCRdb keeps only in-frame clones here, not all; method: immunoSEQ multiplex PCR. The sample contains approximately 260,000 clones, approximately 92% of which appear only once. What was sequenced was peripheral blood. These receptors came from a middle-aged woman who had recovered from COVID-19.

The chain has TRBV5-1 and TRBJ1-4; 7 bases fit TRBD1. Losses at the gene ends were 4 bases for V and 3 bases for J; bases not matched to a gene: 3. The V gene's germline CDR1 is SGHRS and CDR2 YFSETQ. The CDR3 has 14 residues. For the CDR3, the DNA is TGCGCCAGCAGCCTACAGGGGCCTAATGAAAAACTGTTTTTT. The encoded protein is CASSLQGPNEKLFF.

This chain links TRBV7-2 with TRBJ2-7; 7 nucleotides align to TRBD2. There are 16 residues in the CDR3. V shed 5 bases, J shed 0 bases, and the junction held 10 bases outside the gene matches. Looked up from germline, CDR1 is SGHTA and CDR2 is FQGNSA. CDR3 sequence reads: CASSLHGGTTSYEQYV. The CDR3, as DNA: TGTGCCAGCAGCCTCCACGGAGGGACTACCTCCTACGAGCAGTACGTC.

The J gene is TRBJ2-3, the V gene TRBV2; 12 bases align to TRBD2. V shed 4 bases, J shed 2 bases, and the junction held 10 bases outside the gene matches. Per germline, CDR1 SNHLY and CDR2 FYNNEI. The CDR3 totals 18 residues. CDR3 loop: CASSGLAGVDPHTDTQYF. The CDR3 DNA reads TGTGCCAGCAGTGGACTAGCGGGAGTAGACCCACACACAGATACGCAGTATTTT.

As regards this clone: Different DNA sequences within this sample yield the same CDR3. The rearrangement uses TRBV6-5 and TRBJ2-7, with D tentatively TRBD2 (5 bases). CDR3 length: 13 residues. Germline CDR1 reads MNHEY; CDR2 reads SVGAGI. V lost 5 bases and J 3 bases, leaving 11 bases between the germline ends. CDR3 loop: CASSPGSSYEQYF. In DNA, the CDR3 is TGTGCCAGCAGTCCGGGAAGCAGCTACGAGCAGTACTTC.

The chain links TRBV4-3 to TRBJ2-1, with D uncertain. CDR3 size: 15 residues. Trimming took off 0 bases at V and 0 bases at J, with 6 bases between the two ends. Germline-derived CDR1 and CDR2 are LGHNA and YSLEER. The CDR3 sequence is CASSQDPSSYNEQFF. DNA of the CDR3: TGCGCCAGCAGCCAAGACCCGAGCTCCTACAATGAGCAGTTCTTC.

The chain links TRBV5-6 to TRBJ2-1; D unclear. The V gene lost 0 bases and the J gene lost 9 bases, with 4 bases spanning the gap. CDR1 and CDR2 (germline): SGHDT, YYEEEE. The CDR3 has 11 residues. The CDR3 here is CASSLASEQFF. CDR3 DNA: TGTGCCAGCAGCTTGGCCAGTGAGCAGTTCTTC.

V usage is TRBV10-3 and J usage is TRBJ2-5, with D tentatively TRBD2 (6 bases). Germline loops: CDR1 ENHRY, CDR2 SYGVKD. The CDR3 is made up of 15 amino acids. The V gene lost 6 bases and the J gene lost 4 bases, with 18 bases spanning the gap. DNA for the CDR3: TGTGCCATCAGGACTTCTGCCGGGAGTGGAGAGACCCAGTACTTC. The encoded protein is CAIRTSAGSGETQYF.

CDR3: CASSFGQGAGELFF. CDR3 DNA: TGTGCCAGCAGCTTCGGACAGGGCGCGGGGGAGCTGTTTTTT. The V call is TRBV7-9, the J call TRBJ2-2; 8 bases match TRBD1. V lost 3 bases, J lost 8 bases, and 5 bases stayed unmatched. This CDR3 spans 14 amino acids. CDR1 and CDR2 (germline): SEHNR, FQNEAQ (reference sequence).

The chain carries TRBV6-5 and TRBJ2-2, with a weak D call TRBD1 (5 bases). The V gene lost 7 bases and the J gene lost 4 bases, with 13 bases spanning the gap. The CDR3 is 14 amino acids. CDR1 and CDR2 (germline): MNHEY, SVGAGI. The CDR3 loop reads CASNPGFGTGELFF. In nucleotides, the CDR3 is TGTGCCAGCAATCCAGGGTTCGGCACCGGGGAGCTGTTTTTT.

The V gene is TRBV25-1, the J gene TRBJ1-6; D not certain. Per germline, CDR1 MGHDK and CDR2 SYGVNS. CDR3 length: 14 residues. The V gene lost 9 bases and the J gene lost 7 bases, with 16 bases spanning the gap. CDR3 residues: CASSSIGQNSPLHF. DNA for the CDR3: TGTGCCAGTTCCTCTATTGGGCAAAATTCACCCCTCCACTTT.

The DNA for the CDR3 is TGCGCCAGCAGCCAAGATAGCGTAGCGGGAGGGAACAATGAGCAGTTCTTC. Translation gives CASSQDSVAGGNNEQFF. V gene TRBV4-3 combines with J gene TRBJ2-1; the match to TRBD2 covers 11 bases. Per the germline V gene, CDR1 is LGHNA and CDR2 is YSLEER. V lost 0 bases, J lost 5 bases, and 6 bases stayed unmatched. This CDR3 region has 17 residues.

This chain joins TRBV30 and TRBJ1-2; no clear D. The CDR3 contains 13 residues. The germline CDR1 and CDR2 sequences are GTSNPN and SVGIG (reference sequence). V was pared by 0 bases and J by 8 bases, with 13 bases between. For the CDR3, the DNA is TGTGCCTGGAGTGTAATCGAGCCAGGAGGCTACACCTTC. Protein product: CAWSVIEPGGYTF.

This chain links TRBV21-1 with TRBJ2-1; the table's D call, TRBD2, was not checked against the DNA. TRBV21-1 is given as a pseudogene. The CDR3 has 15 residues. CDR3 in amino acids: CASSKTSGGYNEQFF. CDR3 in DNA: TGTGCCAGCAGCAAGACTAGCGGGGGGTACAATGAGCAGTTCTTC.

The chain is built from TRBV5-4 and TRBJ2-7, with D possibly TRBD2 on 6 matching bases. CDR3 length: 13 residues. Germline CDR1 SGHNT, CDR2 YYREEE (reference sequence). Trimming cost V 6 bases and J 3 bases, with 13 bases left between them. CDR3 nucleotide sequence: TGTGCCAGCACGGTAGCCGGGAGCTACGAGCAGTACGTC. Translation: CASTVAGSYEQYV.

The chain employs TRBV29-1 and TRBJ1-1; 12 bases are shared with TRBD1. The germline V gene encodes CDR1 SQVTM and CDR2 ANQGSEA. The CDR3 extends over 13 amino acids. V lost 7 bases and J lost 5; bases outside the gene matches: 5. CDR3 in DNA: TGCAGCGGGGGGACAGGGGGCTGGACTGAAGCTTTCTTT. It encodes CSGGTGGWTEAFF.

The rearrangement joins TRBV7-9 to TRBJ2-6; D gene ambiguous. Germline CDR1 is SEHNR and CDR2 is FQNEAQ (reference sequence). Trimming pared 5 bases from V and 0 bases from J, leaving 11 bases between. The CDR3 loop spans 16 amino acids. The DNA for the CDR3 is TGTGCCAGCAGCCAATCGTTGAGCTCTGGGGCCAACGTCCTGACTTTC. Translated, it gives CASSQSLSSGANVLTF.

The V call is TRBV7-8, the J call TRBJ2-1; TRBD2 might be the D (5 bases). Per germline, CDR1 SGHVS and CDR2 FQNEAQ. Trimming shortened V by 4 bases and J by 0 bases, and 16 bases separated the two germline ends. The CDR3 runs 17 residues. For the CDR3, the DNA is TGTGCCAGCAGCTCCCTCCCCTCGGGAAGCTCCTACAATGAGCAGTTCTTC. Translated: CASSSLPSGSSYNEQFF.

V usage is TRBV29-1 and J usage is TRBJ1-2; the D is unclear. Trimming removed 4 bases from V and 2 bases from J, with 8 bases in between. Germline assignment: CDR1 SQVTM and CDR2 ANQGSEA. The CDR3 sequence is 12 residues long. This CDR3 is CSVVRANYGYTF. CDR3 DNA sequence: TGCAGCGTTGTTCGAGCGAACTATGGCTACACCTTC.

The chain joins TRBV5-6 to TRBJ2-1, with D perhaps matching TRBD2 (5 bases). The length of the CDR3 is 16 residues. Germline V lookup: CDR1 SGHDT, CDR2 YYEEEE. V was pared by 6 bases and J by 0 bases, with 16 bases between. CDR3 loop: CASTVTGISSYNEQFF. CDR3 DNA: TGTGCCAGCACCGTGACGGGAATCAGCTCCTACAATGAGCAGTTCTTC.

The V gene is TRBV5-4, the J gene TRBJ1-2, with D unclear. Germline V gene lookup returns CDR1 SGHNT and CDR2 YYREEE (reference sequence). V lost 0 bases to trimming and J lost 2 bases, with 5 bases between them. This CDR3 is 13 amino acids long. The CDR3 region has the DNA TGTGCCAGCAGCTTGGGGCCCAACTATGGCTACACCTTC. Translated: CASSLGPNYGYTF.

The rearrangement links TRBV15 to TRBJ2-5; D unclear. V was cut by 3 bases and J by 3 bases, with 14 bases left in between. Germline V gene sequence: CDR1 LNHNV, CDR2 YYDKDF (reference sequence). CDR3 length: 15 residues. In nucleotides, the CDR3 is TGTGCCACCAGCAGGGGCCGGCAGCCAGAAGAGACCCAGTACTTC. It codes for CATSRGRQPEETQYF.

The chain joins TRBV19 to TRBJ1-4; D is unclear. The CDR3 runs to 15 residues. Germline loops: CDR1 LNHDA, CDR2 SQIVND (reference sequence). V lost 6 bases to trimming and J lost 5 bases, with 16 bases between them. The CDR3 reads CASSAPETRNEKLFF. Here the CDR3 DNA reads TGTGCCAGTAGCGCCCCAGAGACAAGAAATGAAAAACTGTTTTTT.

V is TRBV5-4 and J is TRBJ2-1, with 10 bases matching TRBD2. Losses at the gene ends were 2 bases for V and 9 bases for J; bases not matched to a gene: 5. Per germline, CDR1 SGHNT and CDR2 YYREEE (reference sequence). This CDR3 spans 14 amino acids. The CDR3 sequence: CASSLGTSVGEQFF. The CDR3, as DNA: TGTGCCAGCAGCTTAGGGACTAGCGTAGGTGAGCAGTTCTTC.

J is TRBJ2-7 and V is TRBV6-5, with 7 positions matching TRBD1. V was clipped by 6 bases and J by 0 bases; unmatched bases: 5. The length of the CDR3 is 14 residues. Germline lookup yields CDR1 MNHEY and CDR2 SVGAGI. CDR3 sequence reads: CASSHGQASYEQYF. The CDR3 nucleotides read TGTGCCAGCAGCCACGGACAGGCCTCCTACGAGCAGTACTTC.

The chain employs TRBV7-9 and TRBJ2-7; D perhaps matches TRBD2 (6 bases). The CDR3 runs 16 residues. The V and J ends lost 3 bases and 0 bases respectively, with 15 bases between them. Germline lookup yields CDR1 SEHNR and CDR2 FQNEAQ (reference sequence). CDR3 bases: TGTGCCAGCAGCTTGGGTCTAGCCGGGGGCTCCTACGAGCAGTACTTC. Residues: CASSLGLAGGSYEQYF.

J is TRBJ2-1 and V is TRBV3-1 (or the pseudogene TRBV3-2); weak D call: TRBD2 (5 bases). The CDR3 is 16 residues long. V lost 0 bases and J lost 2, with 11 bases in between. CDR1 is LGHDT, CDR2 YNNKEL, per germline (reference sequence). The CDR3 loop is CASSQDSGSPYNEQFF. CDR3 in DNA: TGTGCCAGCAGCCAAGATTCGGGGAGTCCCTACAATGAGCAGTTCTTC.